These T cell receptor beta chains were read from a single sample in a study of cytomegalovirus exposure and HLA in healthy donors. Generated by immunoSEQ multiplex PCR, the TCRdb table keeps only in-frame clones and is missing some. Found here are 70,000 to 95,000 clones, about 75% of them singletons; the top ten hold about a tenth. What was sequenced was PBMCs. These receptors all come from a man aged 25-40 years in good health and CMV-seropositive. Each CDR3 is given with its conserved first and last residue. The order of the fields is J gene, D gene, V gene, clone size, CDR3 protein, CDR3 DNA. A D gene is named only where the DNA matches it firmly. Some rows have no size entry. The others give once, few or many, or a class for an expanded clone.

J gene: TRBJ1-5; D gene: .; V gene: TRBV6-5; clone size: medium-sized; CDR3 protein: CASSYSPDGGQPQHF; CDR3 DNA: TGTGCCAGCAGTTACTCCCCGGACGGGGGTCAGCCCCAGCATTTT
J gene: TRBJ2-5; D gene: TRBD1; V gene: TRBV6-5; clone size: .; CDR3 protein: CASSTGTGQETQYF; CDR3 DNA: TGTGCCAGCAGTACCGGGACAGGACAAGAGACCCAGTACTTC
J gene: TRBJ2-6; D gene: .; V gene: TRBV5-1; clone size: .; CDR3 protein: CASSVRSGANVLTF; CDR3 DNA: TGCGCCAGCAGCGTCCGCTCTGGGGCCAACGTCCTGACTTTC
J gene: TRBJ1-6; D gene: .; V gene: TRBV6-5; clone size: .; CDR3 protein: CASSSLHLDNSPLHF; CDR3 DNA: TGTGCCAGCAGTTCACTACACCTCGATAATTCACCCCTCCACTTT
J gene: TRBJ1-4; D gene: .; V gene: TRBV2; clone size: .; CDR3 protein: CASSDRLNEKLFF; CDR3 DNA: TGTGCCAGCAGTGACAGACTCAATGAAAAACTGTTTTTT
J gene: TRBJ1-3; D gene: TRBD1; V gene: TRBV5-1; clone size: once; CDR3 protein: CASSWDSAGNTIYF; CDR3 DNA: TGCGCCAGCAGCTGGGACAGTGCTGGAAACACCATATATTTT
J gene: TRBJ2-7; D gene: .; V gene: TRBV4-2; clone size: .; CDR3 protein: CASSQDASYEQYF; CDR3 DNA: TGTGCCAGCAGCCAAGATGCGTCCTACGAGCAGTACTTC
J gene: TRBJ2-7; D gene: .; V gene: TRBV6-5; clone size: .; CDR3 protein: CASSYLPGSGVYEQYF; CDR3 DNA: TGTGCCAGCAGTTACCTCCCGGGATCCGGTGTGTACGAGCAGTACTTC
J gene: TRBJ2-2; D gene: TRBD1; V gene: TRBV9; clone size: .; CDR3 protein: CASSVGGPGQDTGELFF; CDR3 DNA: TGTGCCAGCAGCGTAGGGGGACCGGGACAGGACACCGGGGAGCTGTTTTTT
J gene: TRBJ1-3; D gene: .; V gene: TRBV11-1; clone size: .; CDR3 protein: CASSYRPSGNTIYF; CDR3 DNA: TGTGCCAGCAGCTACAGGCCCTCTGGAAACACCATATATTTT
J gene: TRBJ2-7; D gene: TRBD1; V gene: TRBV5-1; clone size: .; CDR3 protein: CASSLGGTASYEQYF; CDR3 DNA: TGCGCCAGCAGCTTGGGAGGGACAGCAAGCTACGAGCAGTACTTC